This TCR beta chain came from a study of breast tumors, draining lymph nodes, adjacent tissues (dated by TCRdb to about 2016). A note on the overall study: In breast cancer patients, the study compared the TCR beta repertoires of tumor, adjacent nontumor tissue and axillary lymph nodes. In human breast cancer, the study set out to assess how tumor, surrounding tissue and draining lymph node repertoires relate to one another and whether T cells might be exchanged between them. General study outcomes and caveats: In luminal-like breast cancer, tumor and nontumor tissue repertoires resembled each other significantly more than in basal-like breast cancer. The conclusion that tumor T cells originate in lymph nodes was presented as consistent with a hypothesis rather than as directly demonstrated. The data were judged consistent with most tumor T cells deriving from the lymph node and then expanding within tumor tissue. Tumors showed preferential V and J gene usage, and their T-cell repertoire diversity fell below that of lymph nodes yet above that of nontumor tissue.

Concerning this clonotype itself: The specificity of this receptor is unknown. It has no much larger one-base neighbor in the sample; base qualities were not kept.

The listed sequencing device is Illumina HiSeq 2000. TCR beta chain libraries were generated by multiplex PCR amplification. The amplified TCR beta chain products were analyzed by high-throughput sequencing. TCRdb handled the public reads itself, with Q25 trimming in fastp and clone calling in MiXCR, and kept productive beta chains. Rows are unified per CDR3 protein, each entry keeping the most common DNA and genes. The sample records around 290,000 distinct CDR3 sequences, under 35% of which are singletons. Clones ranked in the top ten supply 0.85% to 1.2% of the sample. The germline V gene (reference sequence) yields LGHDT for CDR1 and YNNKEL for CDR2. V has 1 base trimmed and J has 6 bases trimmed; junction bases matching no gene number 5. The CDR3 goes from the cysteine to the phenylalanine over 14 residues. The read is trimmed to its CDR3 DNA, 42 bases read in frame from base 1. Lymph node samples came from the axillary draining lymph nodes of breast cancer patients.

The chain is made from TRBV3-1 and TRBJ2-7; TRBD2 fits 8 bases in the junction. The clonotype was recovered from a female donor with breast cancer. Some clones in this sample may be carry-over from other donors' samples. Sequencing used axillary lymph node tissue. The CDR3 region: CASSQGTSSREQYF. The sequenced DNA is TGTGCCAGCAGCCAAGGGACTAGCTCCCGCGAGCAGTACTTC.